Described below is a single T cell receptor beta chain sequence and its context. The record originates from a study of Ad26.COV2.S vaccination and SARS-CoV-2 variants. Study at large: The vaccine Ad26.COV2.S was put into the muscle once, or twice with 56 days between.

The CDR3 covers 15 residues. Trimming shortened V by 6 bases and J by 0 bases, and 15 bases separated the two germline ends. Germline V gene lookup returns CDR1 MNHEY and CDR2 SVGEGT. As for treatment: approximately 18 received Ad26.COV2.S at low or high dose, single or two shots; 5 received placebo; per-sample allocation not given. Sampling was done on day 63 after the first vaccine or placebo injection. TCRdb's table, derived via immunoSEQ multiplex PCR, lists solely in-frame clones and lacks some. The sample has around 450,000 clones, around 90% seen once. This specimen was peripheral blood, taken in a trial of Ad26.COV2.S vaccine versus placebo. This TCR was sampled from a person between 18 and 60 years old who received the Ad26.COV2.S COVID-19 vaccine or a placebo. This sequence joins TRBV6-2 or TRBV6-3 and TRBJ2-7; D gene uncertain. CDR3 sequence: CASSSDLPSSYEQYF. The CDR3 DNA follows: TGTGCCAGCAGCTCAGACTTACCGAGCTCCTACGAGCAGTACTTC.